The 10 T cell receptor beta chains in this list originate from one sample, sequenced in a study of shared clonotypes between healthy human individuals. The table came from immunoSEQ multiplex PCR; TCRdb's copy has only in-frame clones and leaves some out. Seen here are millions of clones, more than 80% observed once, and the top ten hold about 0.13%. The sample consisted of naive CD4+ T cells sorted from blood. Subset in this sample: CD45RA+ positively selected. The receptors derive from a man between 18 and 35 years old in good health.

This clone has just a few counts. The gene calls are TRBV9 and TRBJ1-5; a weak D match, TRBD1 (5 bases). V dropped 3 bases and J dropped 6 bases, with 13 bases sitting between them. This CDR3 region has 14 residues. Germline loops: CDR1 SGDLS, CDR2 YYNGEE. The CDR3 region has the DNA TGTGCCAGCAGCGGACCAGGGAGCGGTCAGCCCCAGCATTTT. Residues: CASSGPGSGQPQHF.

With respect to this clone: This sample includes further DNA sequences coding for the same CDR3. This chain uses TRBV9 with TRBJ2-3; no definite D call. Deletions cut 2 bases from V and 0 bases from J, with 7 bases between. CDR3 length equals 14 residues. Germline assignment: CDR1 SGDLS and CDR2 YYNGEE. CDR3 nucleotide sequence: TGTGCCAGCAGCGTCCCGGCCAGCACAGATACGCAGTATTTT. Translation gives CASSVPASTDTQYF. The whole variable domain, filled in from reference TRBV9 and TRBJ2-3, reads DSGVTQTPKHLITATGQRVTLRCSPRSGDLSVYWYQQSLDQGLQFLIQYYNGEERAKGNILERFSAQQFPDLHSELNLSSLELGDSALYFCASSVPASTDTQYFGPGTRLTVL.

This clone was observed a few times. The gene calls are TRBV7-9 and TRBJ1-1; no firm D call. The V end lost 3 bases, the J end lost 9 bases, and 11 bases lay between the germline ends. Germline-derived CDR1 and CDR2 are SEHNR and FQNEAQ (reference sequence). The CDR3 spans 12 residues. CDR3 in amino acids: CASSLLEGKAFF. CDR3 bases: TGTGCCAGCAGCTTGTTGGAGGGTAAAGCTTTCTTT.

In regard to this clone: This sample also contains other DNA sequences that code for the same CDR3. V and J are TRBV6-5 and TRBJ2-6; no clear D gene. Germline CDR1 reads MNHEY; CDR2 reads SVGAGI. The CDR3 contains 14 residues. V was pared by 4 bases and J by 1 base, with 5 bases between. DNA of the CDR3: TGTGCCAGCAGTTCGGGTTCTGGGGCCAACGTCCTGACTTTC. Encoded protein: CASSSGSGANVLTF.

The chain joins TRBV10-1 to TRBJ2-7, with D perhaps matching TRBD2 (6 bases). The V end was cut by 4 bases, the J end by 6 bases, with 7 bases between. This CDR3 is built from 11 residues. Germline V lookup: CDR1 WNHNN, CDR2 SYGVQD (reference sequence). The chain's CDR3 is CASSGTTEQYF. The CDR3 nucleotides read TGCGCCAGCAGTGGGACTACCGAGCAGTACTTC.

This clone was observed a handful of times. The rearrangement uses TRBV11-2 and TRBJ1-6; TRBD1 aligns across 7 bases. The CDR3 consists of 13 residues. The germline CDR1 and CDR2 sequences are SGHAT and FQNNGV. Germline trimming cut 3 bases from V and 8 bases from J; bases unmatched to any gene: 1. For the CDR3, the DNA is TGTGCCAGCAGCTTCACAGGGGATTCACCCCTCCACTTT. It encodes CASSFTGDSPLHF.

Only one count was recorded for this clone. This rearrangement joins TRBV28 to TRBJ2-7; D might be TRBD2 (5 bases). The V and J ends lost 3 bases and 6 bases respectively, with 15 bases between them. In germline, CDR1 is MDHEN, CDR2 SYDVKM. This CDR3 comprises 14 residues. CDR3 sequence (DNA): TGTGCCAGCAGTTTTGGGCTAGCCCGCCGCGAGCAGTACTTC. Amino acid sequence: CASSFGLARREQYF.

This sequence joins TRBV7-2 and TRBJ2-1, with 8 bases that match TRBD1. There are 14 residues in the CDR3. CDR1 is SGHTA and CDR2 is FQGNSA in the germline V gene. The J segment lost 9 bases and the V segment lost 1 base, leaving 5 bases of the junction unmatched. The CDR3 bases are TGTGCCAGCAGCTTAGGGCAGGGGGCTGGTGAGCAGTTCTTC. Protein: CASSLGQGAGEQFF.

The chain carries TRBV19 and TRBJ1-5, with D hard to call. V was shortened by 6 bases and J by 0 bases, with 12 bases between the two germline ends. Germline-derived CDR1 and CDR2 are LNHDA and SQIVND (reference sequence). The CDR3 sequence is 15 residues long. The CDR3 DNA sequence: TGTGCCAGTAGGACCTCGTTGTATAGCAATCAGCCCCAGCATTTT. Amino acid sequence: CASRTSLYSNQPQHF.

This chain joins TRBV6-5 and TRBJ1-1, with a tentative D call TRBD1 (5 bases). The CDR3 is made up of 12 amino acids. The ends were cut back, 11 bases at V and 4 bases at J, with 14 bases in the middle. Germline V gene lookup returns CDR1 MNHEY and CDR2 SVGAGI. CDR3 region: CASHGTATEAFF. In DNA form, the CDR3 reads TGTGCCTCTCACGGGACTGCCACTGAAGCTTTCTTT.